This TCR beta chain was identified in a study of CD8 T cells in Susac syndrome. A quantity of roughly 0.5 to 1 ug RNA underwent reverse transcription using random hexamers. Amplification of TCR beta CDR3 across 54 Vbeta and 13 Jbeta was performed with immunoSEQ multiplex PCR. TCRdb analysed the immunoSEQ multiplex PCR reads with MiXCR anew, one entry per CDR3 protein. This table has some 97,000 distinct CDR3 sequences, 95% appearing once. This CDR3 has 15 amino acids. Trimming removed 0 bases from V and 2 bases from J, with 9 bases in between. Study conclusions and caveats: Clonal CD8+ expansion in Susac was highest in TEMRA cells and active patients.

On this clonotype itself: Its antigen is unknown.

Blood CD8+ and CD4+ T cells underwent high-throughput TCR beta sequencing. Negative isolation was used for CD8+ and CD4+ T cells, and FACS enrichment was applied to TEMRA cells. This sequence was found in a human donor with Susac syndrome. The rearrangement links TRBV23-1 to TRBJ2-3, with no clear D. TRBV23-1 is marked as an open reading frame, function uncertain. The source material was CD8+ T cells from PBMCs. CDR3 protein: CASSQSCDPTDTQYF. The CDR3 region has the DNA TGCGCCAGCAGTCAATCGTGTGATCCCACAGATACGCAGTATTTT.